This TCR beta chain was retrieved from a study of PD-1 blockade in classical Hodgkin lymphoma. Sequencing was performed with immunoSEQ multiplex PCR; in TCRdb, only in-frame clones are kept and a portion is missing. The table includes about 39,000 clones, 88% detected once. Trimming removed 0 bases at V and 0 bases at J, with 5 bases between. Germline V gene sequence: CDR1 MNHEY, CDR2 SVGAGI. The CDR3 consists of 14 residues. Brentuximab vedotin exposure varied, and every patient relapsed after autologous stem cell transplantation. Complete response, partial response or progressive disease constituted the best response categories observed.

This sample comprised peripheral blood mononuclear cells (PBMCs), obtained at baseline. The receptor comes from a human donor with classical Hodgkin lymphoma. The chain couples TRBV6-5 to TRBJ1-1; no firm D call. The CDR3, as DNA: TGTGCCAGCAGTTACTCACTAATGAACACTGAAGCTTTCTTT. Its protein is CASSYSLMNTEAFF.